This T cell receptor beta chain is from a study of spatial heterogeneity in lung cancer. Study-wide results and caveats: Tumor mutation count correlated with how many alpha and beta TCRs expanded intratumorally.

From germline, CDR1 is SGHAT and CDR2 FQNNGV. This CDR3 region has 14 residues. V dropped 5 bases and J dropped 0 bases, with 7 bases sitting between them. One entry per CDR3 protein, called by TCRdb with MiXCR from the 5' RACE reads. Of 5,700 or so distinct CDR3 sequences in the sample, around 7.3% are singletons; the top ten hold approximately 27%. Time point described: sample taken at primary tumor resection. This clonotype was counted many times. Its antigen is not identified. Here the sequenced sample was lung tumor tissue, taken at surgery. The chain employs TRBV11-2 and TRBJ1-4; unclear D gene. The clonotype originates from a female donor with early-stage non-small cell lung cancer. The CDR3 loop is CASSHPATNEKLFF. As DNA, the CDR3 is TGTGCCAGCAGCCACCCGGCAACTAATGAAAAACTGTTTTTT.